This TCR beta chain emerged from a study of early T cells in non-severe SARS-CoV-2 infection listed by TCRdb under 2021. About the study as a whole: TCR sequencing used bulk RNA from unsorted whole blood, so alpha and beta chains could not be paired.

The method behind the library was 5' RACE. The sequencer listed for this sample is NextSeq 500. The TCR library protocol attached unique molecular identifiers to individual cDNA molecules to correct for sequencing error and PCR bias. Both TCR alpha and beta chains were sequenced, and tight co-correlation was observed between alpha and beta sequence abundances in each sample. On the authors' methods: Decombinator V4 was used to annotate TCR sequences for V gene, J gene and CDR3. TCRs were defined as expanded if a significant change between any two time points was detected under a Poisson model with p below 0.0001. TCR abundances were normalised to the total number of TCRs sequenced per sample and expressed as counts per million. VDJdb, accessed 1 November 2021, was searched for CMV, EBV and SARS-CoV-2 annotated TCRs, excluding TCRs annotated for multiple antigens. TCRdb ran its own pipeline on the public reads, namely fastp trimming at Q25 and MiXCR clone calling, and kept in-frame beta chains. Every entry covers one CDR3 protein and lists the most common genes and DNA from its rows. The V and J calls come from TCRdb's annotation, not from the publication. The sample records about 77,000 distinct CDR3 sequences, around 8.7% of which are singletons. The ten largest clonotypes hold 4.8% of the sample.

This clonotype was found many times. No antigen is known for it. Base-call qualities are not available, and no considerably larger clone is one nucleotide away. The full study reports these points: VDJdb matching was skewed toward anti-spike CD8 responses and likely underestimated virus-specific expansions, missing private and CD4 specificities.

The study was a case-control design nested within a healthcare worker cohort in London, UK, with weekly nasopharyngeal swab PCR tests and blood sampling. Healthcare workers were recruited during the week of the UK lockdown, between 23 and 31 March 2020, and followed weekly for up to roughly 15 weeks. Sequenced input: whole blood. This TCR was recovered from an adult who was a healthcare worker with PCR-confirmed SARS-CoV-2 infection or an uninfected control (not recorded which).

The CDR3 region: CASELRTNTEAFF. The bases read TGTGCCAGCGAACTTCGGACAAACACTGAAGCTTTCTTT. The rearranged segments are TRBV2 and TRBJ1-1; TRBD1 could be the D gene, as 5 bases match. The CDR3, from cysteine to phenylalanine, totals 13 residues. Just CDR3 DNA is preserved here, 39 bases in frame from base 1. Cut back by 8 bases and 2 bases, the V and J ends lie 12 bases apart. The germline V gene supplies CDR1 SNHLY and CDR2 FYNNEI.